This T cell receptor (beta chain) was observed in a study of blood T cell repertoires in COVID-19. Study-level information: Samples taken during acute and convalescent COVID-19 were collected in the United States, Italy and Spain.

The method was immunoSEQ multiplex PCR; TCRdb's version includes in-frame clones alone and lacks a portion of them. The sample includes 150,000 or so clones, approximately 84% seen only once; the top ten take 7%. The CDR3 has 13 residues. Germline V lookup: CDR1 MNHEY, CDR2 SVGAGI. V was cut by 6 bases and J by 7 bases, with 13 bases left in between. Participant reports of clinical history set cohort assignment. The sequenced sample consisted of PBMCs or T cells enriched from blood (not recorded which). The receptor comes from a woman aged 45-60 years who had recovered from COVID-19. The V gene is TRBV6-5, the J gene TRBJ2-1, with TRBD2 as a possible D gene (6 bases). Here the CDR3 DNA reads TGTGCCAGCAGCCGCGGGACCGCAAATGAGCAGTTCTTC. Its translation: CASSRGTANEQFF.